The 19 T cell receptor beta chains below were found in one sample sequenced in a study of beta chain features in type 1 diabetes. Since all of the isolated RNA was reverse transcribed, expressed TCRB transcripts were what got sequenced. Assay used: immunoSEQ multiplex PCR; TCRdb lists only in-frame clones, some missing. The data hold under 300,000 clones, with about 24% observed a single time. General study points: Shortening of TCRB CDR3s, moderate but significant, appeared in all four CD4+ subsets of Type 1 diabetes patients.

Their antigen targets remain unknown. The sequenced sample consisted of naive CD4+ T cells from blood. Receptors originate from a woman aged 25 to 45 with type 1 diabetes.

The rearrangement joins TRBV29-1 to TRBJ1-2; 8 bases agree with TRBD1. Germline CDR1 and CDR2: SQVTM and ANQGSEA. J was trimmed by 4 bases and V by 4 bases; bases with no gene match: 5. CDR3 length equals 13 residues. CDR3 sequence (DNA): TGCAGCGTTGGGAACAGGGGGGGCTATGGCTACACCTTC. It specifies CSVGNRGGYGYTF.

The chain carries TRBV23-1 and TRBJ1-3, with no clear D. TRBV23-1 is recorded as an ORF, its role being uncertain. CDR3 length equals 16 residues. Trimming took 0 bases from V and 1 from J, leaving 10 bases between them. Here the CDR3 DNA reads TGCGCCAGCAGTCAATCACAAGGGAGTTCTGGAAACACCATATATTTT. This gives the protein CASSQSQGSSGNTIYF.

Written as DNA, the CDR3 is TGCGCCAGCAGCTTGGCCCGGACTACCTACAATGAGCAGTTCTTC. Protein: CASSLARTTYNEQFF. The chain carries TRBV5-1 and TRBJ2-1, with a weak D call TRBD2 (6 bases). Germline V lookup: CDR1 SGHRS, CDR2 YFSETQ. Trimming removed 0 bases at V and 2 bases at J, with 9 bases between. The CDR3 sequence is 15 residues long.

J is TRBJ2-3 and V is TRBV2; a weak D match, TRBD2 (5 bases). The length of the CDR3 is 13 residues. V lost 4 bases and J lost 5, with 10 bases in between. CDR1 and CDR2 (germline): SNHLY, FYNNEI. The CDR3 bases are TGTGCCAGCAGTGTCGGACGGGAAGATACGCAGTATTTT. Its translation: CASSVGREDTQYF. The entire variable domain, with the rest obtained from reference TRBV2 and TRBJ2-3, is as follows: EPEVTQTPSHQVTQMGQEVILRCVPISNHLYFYWYRQILGQKVEFLVSFYNNEISEKSEIFDDQFSVERPDGSNFTLKIRSTKLEDSAMYFCASSVGREDTQYFGPGTRLTVL.

This clone was counted a few times. CDR3 region: CSVSGTGSGQPQHF. In DNA, the CDR3 is TGCAGCGTGTCCGGGACAGGGAGTGGTCAGCCCCAGCATTTT. The rearrangement links TRBV29-1 to TRBJ1-5, with 9 bases that match TRBD1. Germline CDR1 and CDR2: SQVTM and ANQGSEA. V gave up 6 bases and J gave up 6 bases; unmatched junction bases: 9. This CDR3 has 14 amino acids.

This clone appeared a few times. The V and J genes are TRBV18 and TRBJ2-7, with TRBD1 matching 8 bases. CDR3 length equals 13 residues. Germline V gene data show CDR1 as KGHSH and CDR2 as LQKENI. V shed 3 bases and J 6 bases; nucleotides not matched to a gene: 4. CDR3 DNA sequence: TGTGCCAGCTCACCCGTGGACAGGGCCGAGCAGTACTTC. This encodes CASSPVDRAEQYF.

V gene TRBV11-3 combines with J gene TRBJ2-1; 7 bases are a match to TRBD2. The ends lost 1 base at V and 9 bases at J; junction bases unmatched: 3. Germline-derived CDR1 and CDR2 are SGHNT and YENEEA. The CDR3 is 13 residues long. CDR3 loop: CASSLVRELEQFF. The CDR3 bases are TGTGCCAGCAGCTTAGTGCGGGAGCTTGAGCAGTTCTTC.

The rearrangement joins TRBV2 to TRBJ1-1, with D possibly being TRBD1 (6 bases). CDR3 length: 13 amino acids. Germline loops: CDR1 SNHLY, CDR2 FYNNEI. Trimming pared 7 bases from V and 2 bases from J, leaving 11 bases between. The CDR3 DNA is TGTGCCAGCAAATTACAGGGAAACACTGAAGCTTTCTTT. Its protein is CASKLQGNTEAFF. Combining the CDR3 with reference TRBV2 and TRBJ1-1 gives the whole variable domain EPEVTQTPSHQVTQMGQEVILRCVPISNHLYFYWYRQILGQKVEFLVSFYNNEISEKSEIFDDQFSVERPDGSNFTLKIRSTKLEDSAMYFCASKLQGNTEAFFGQGTRLTVV.

V is TRBV25-1 and J is TRBJ1-2; D gene uncertain. The CDR3 consists of 13 residues. The V gene lost 5 bases and the J gene lost 6 bases, with 13 bases spanning the gap. The V gene's germline CDR1 is MGHDK and CDR2 SYGVNS. CDR3 region: CASSREGRNGYTF. The CDR3 bases are TGTGCCAGCAGTCGGGAGGGAAGGAATGGCTACACCTTC.

The chain recombines TRBV5-1 with TRBJ2-7; tentatively, D is TRBD1 (5 bases). In germline, CDR1 is SGHRS, CDR2 YFSETQ. The CDR3 runs to 15 residues. The germline V and J ends were trimmed by 7 bases and 3 bases, with 20 bases remaining between them. CDR3 amino acids: CASGRGEGVLYEQYF. The CDR3 DNA sequence: TGCGCCAGCGGCCGTGGGGAAGGGGTCCTCTACGAGCAGTACTTC.

This chain uses TRBV30 with TRBJ2-1; TRBD1 might be the D (5 bases). Trimming took 5 bases from V and 8 from J, leaving 19 bases between them. The CDR3 spans 14 residues. CDR1 GTSNPN and CDR2 SVGIG come from the germline V gene (reference sequence). Written as DNA, the CDR3 is TGTGCCTGGCGACCGGGCAGGGTGATGGATGAGCAGTTCTTC. Residues: CAWRPGRVMDEQFF.

V usage is TRBV2 and J usage is TRBJ2-1; 9 nucleotides line up with TRBD1. The CDR3 length is 16 residues. V gave up 6 bases and J gave up 4 bases; unmatched junction bases: 10. Germline CDR1 reads SNHLY; CDR2 reads FYNNEI. The CDR3 DNA reads TGTGCCAGCAGAAAAAACCGGGACAGGGAGTACAATGAGCAGTTCTTC. Protein: CASRKNRDREYNEQFF.

This clone has only a few counts. The rearrangement links TRBV2 to TRBJ2-1; a possible D gene is TRBD2 (7 bases). With 6 bases removed from V and 7 bases from J, the gap between germline ends came to 16 bases. The CDR3 loop spans 14 amino acids. Germline CDR1 is SNHLY and CDR2 is FYNNEI. The CDR3 nucleotides are TGTGCCAGCAGCGTAGGGGGGGCTAATAATGAGCAGTTCTTC. It codes for CASSVGGANNEQFF.

There are a few counts of this clone. This chain's CDR3 is CASSLNRVEAGELFF. Here the CDR3 DNA reads TGCGCCAGCAGCCTGAACAGGGTAGAAGCCGGGGAGCTGTTTTTT. The chain joins TRBV5-1 to TRBJ2-2; D possibly corresponds to TRBD1 (6 bases). Trimming stripped 4 bases from V and 6 bases from J, with 16 bases between. The CDR3 spans 15 residues. In germline, CDR1 is SGHRS, CDR2 YFSETQ.

Written as DNA, the CDR3 is TGTGCCAGCAGTCGCACCGGGACAGGGGGCTACGAGCAGTACTTC. Encoded protein: CASSRTGTGGYEQYF. The J gene is TRBJ2-7, the V gene TRBV28; TRBD1 matches 11 bases. This CDR3 contains 15 residues. Trimming took 5 bases from V and 3 from J; bases not matched to a gene: 6. The germline CDR1 and CDR2 sequences are MDHEN and SYDVKM.

J is TRBJ2-1 and V is TRBV11-2; 13 bases match TRBD2. Trimming at V came to 6 bases and at J to 9 bases, leaving 8 bases not matched to a gene. Germline CDR1 reads SGHAT; CDR2 reads FQNNGV. The CDR3 totals 15 residues. The CDR3: CASRQPGLAGTEQFF. Here the CDR3 DNA reads TGTGCCAGCAGGCAACCGGGACTAGCGGGAACTGAGCAGTTCTTC.

V is TRBV30 and J is TRBJ2-7; the match to TRBD1 covers 8 bases. Losses at the gene ends were 1 base for V and 1 base for J; bases not matched to a gene: 3. Germline CDR1 GTSNPN, CDR2 SVGIG (reference sequence). The CDR3 is 14 residues long. CDR3 nucleotide sequence: TGTGCCTGGAGTGACGGGACAGGTTCCTACGAGCAGTACTTC. Residues: CAWSDGTGSYEQYF.

The rearrangement joins TRBV29-1 to TRBJ2-5; D is uncertain. Germline V gene lookup returns CDR1 SQVTM and CDR2 ANQGSEA. The length of the CDR3 is 10 residues. Trimming cost V 4 bases and J 5 bases, with 5 bases left between them. The CDR3 DNA is TGCAGCGTTGGTCGGGAGACCCAGTACTTC. As protein: CSVGRETQYF. The whole variable domain, remainder taken from reference TRBV29-1 and TRBJ2-5, is SAVISQKPSRDICQRGTSLTIQCQVDSQVTMMFWYRQQPGQSLTLIATANQGSEATYESGFVIDKFPISRPNLTFSTLTVSNMSPEDSSIYLCSVGRETQYFGPGTRLLVL.

This chain links TRBV7-3 with TRBJ2-1, with D perhaps matching TRBD2 (5 bases). V was shortened by 4 bases and J by 7 bases, with 11 bases between the two germline ends. The germline V gene encodes CDR1 SGHTA and CDR2 FQGTGA. This CDR3 region has 13 residues. In nucleotides, the CDR3 is TGTGCCAGCAGCTCCTGGACTGGGAATGAGCAGTTCTTC. Amino acids: CASSSWTGNEQFF.